These 24 T cell receptor beta chains came from one sample sequenced in a study of T cell responses to AZD1222 COVID-19 vaccine. The table came from immunoSEQ multiplex PCR; TCRdb's copy has only in-frame clones and leaves some out. This sample has approximately 140,000 clones, with more than 70% found just once. Source: peripheral blood, taken on day 0 of AZD1222 vaccination. Source of these receptors: an adult in good health.

The rearrangement uses TRBV24-1 and TRBJ2-5; D is possibly TRBD1 (6 bases). This CDR3 has 15 residues. Germline CDR1 and CDR2: KGHDR and SFDVKD. V lost 5 bases and J 5 bases, leaving 17 bases between the germline ends. CDR3: CATSVVGGMRETQYF. DNA for the CDR3: TGTGCCACCAGTGTGGTAGGGGGTATGAGGGAGACCCAGTACTTC.

The CDR3 protein is CASRGTGITNYGYTF. CDR3 DNA: TGTGCCAGCAGGGGGACAGGCATTACTAACTATGGCTACACCTTC. The gene calls are TRBV5-6 and TRBJ1-2; 8 bases agree with TRBD1. Losses at the gene ends were 5 bases for V and 0 bases for J; bases not matched to a gene: 6. The CDR3 extends over 15 amino acids. The germline V gene encodes CDR1 SGHDT and CDR2 YYEEEE.

The rearrangement links TRBV29-1 to TRBJ2-7; no clear D. The CDR3 covers 14 residues. CDR1 and CDR2 (germline): SQVTM, ANQGSEA. Trimming removed 4 bases at V and 4 bases at J, with 17 bases between. Here the CDR3 DNA reads TGCAGCGTTGGGCCATCGGGCACCAATTACGAGCAGTACTTC. The encoded protein is CSVGPSGTNYEQYF.

The chain links TRBV18 to TRBJ1-1, with TRBD1 identical over 8 bases. Germline CDR1 KGHSH, CDR2 LQKENI. This CDR3 region has 15 residues. J was trimmed by 2 bases and V by 0 bases; bases with no gene match: 2. The CDR3 spells CASSPPQGANTEAFF. As DNA, the CDR3 is TGTGCCAGCTCACCACCCCAGGGGGCTAACACTGAAGCTTTCTTT. Variable domain in full (rest from reference TRBV18 and TRBJ1-1): NAGVMQNPRHLVRRRGQEARLRCSPMKGHSHVYWYRQLPEEGLKFMVYLQKENIIDESGMPKERFSAEFPKEGPSILRIQQVVRGDSAAYFCASSPPQGANTEAFFGQGTRLTVV.

V gene TRBV19 combines with J gene TRBJ1-3; D remains ambiguous. V lost 7 bases to trimming and J lost 0 bases, with 16 bases between them. Germline CDR1 reads LNHDA; CDR2 reads SQIVND (reference sequence). The CDR3 is made up of 16 amino acids. CDR3 sequence reads: CASTPRRLDSGNTIYF. The CDR3 DNA reads as TGTGCCAGTACCCCCCGTCGTTTGGACTCTGGAAACACCATATATTTT.

V is TRBV27 and J is TRBJ1-5, with D hard to call. CDR3 length: 16 amino acids. Trimming removed 5 bases from V and 1 base from J, with 15 bases in between. From germline, CDR1 is MNHEY and CDR2 SMNVEV (reference sequence). The CDR3 DNA is TGTGCCAGCAGTGCATTCTTTGGTGACAGCAATCAGCCCCAGCATTTT. The encoded protein is CASSAFFGDSNQPQHF.

The chain links TRBV30 to TRBJ1-6; D is uncertain. Germline lookup yields CDR1 GTSNPN and CDR2 SVGIG (reference sequence). Trimming left V 0 bases short and J 7 bases short, with 22 bases between. The CDR3 is made up of 18 amino acids. CDR3 in DNA: TGTGCCTGGAGTGTAAGGCCCCACTCGGTGCGTGGCAATTCACCCCTCCACTTT. This codes for CAWSVRPHSVRGNSPLHF.

The gene calls are TRBV7-9 and TRBJ2-1; D not certain. The CDR3 runs to 14 residues. V was shortened by 0 bases and J by 6 bases, with 9 bases between the two germline ends. Germline V lookup: CDR1 SEHNR, CDR2 FQNEAQ (reference sequence). In nucleotides, the CDR3 is TGTGCCAGCAGCTTAGCTGGGTTCCGCAATGAGCAGTTCTTC. This sequence encodes CASSLAGFRNEQFF.

The CDR3 loop is CASSQDRGALADTQYF. The CDR3 coding sequence is TGCGCCAGCAGCCAAGATAGGGGGGCGTTGGCAGATACGCAGTATTTT. V usage is TRBV4-3 and J usage is TRBJ2-3, with D perhaps matching TRBD1 or TRBD2 (6 bases each). V lost 0 bases, J lost 4 bases, and 14 bases lay in between. Germline CDR1 LGHNA, CDR2 YSLEER. CDR3 length equals 16 residues.

V is TRBV5-1 and J is TRBJ2-2; TRBD1 or TRBD2 may be the D gene (5 bases each). Germline V CDR1 and CDR2: SGHRS, YFSETQ. The CDR3 loop spans 14 amino acids. Trimming cost V 4 bases and J 4 bases, with 11 bases left between them. Here the CDR3 DNA reads TGCGCCAGCAGCCCGGGACCTAGCACCGGGGAGCTGTTTTTT. As protein: CASSPGPSTGELFF.

The V and J genes are TRBV19 and TRBJ2-6; perhaps TRBD1 as D (5 bases). The CDR3 extends over 15 amino acids. Germline V gene data show CDR1 as LNHDA and CDR2 as SQIVND (reference sequence). Trimming stripped 8 bases from V and 2 bases from J, with 13 bases between. The CDR3 spells CASGLAGTGANVLTF. The CDR3 nucleotides read TGTGCCAGTGGCTTGGCAGGGACTGGGGCCAACGTCCTGACTTTC.

The V call is TRBV2, the J call TRBJ1-5, with D hard to call. The CDR3 spans 14 residues. V was shortened by 4 bases and J by 1 base, with 8 bases between the two germline ends. CDR1 and CDR2 from the germline V gene are SNHLY and FYNNEI. This chain's CDR3 is CASSGRASNQPQHF. CDR3 sequence (DNA): TGTGCCAGCAGTGGTAGGGCGAGCAATCAGCCCCAGCATTTT.

This chain links TRBV11-2 with TRBJ2-7; maybe TRBD2 (5 bases). Germline V gene lookup returns CDR1 SGHAT and CDR2 FQNNGV. The CDR3 runs 14 residues. V was shortened by 1 base and J by 7 bases, with 14 bases between the two germline ends. This CDR3 reads CASSLGDTTREQYF. The CDR3 bases are TGTGCCAGCAGCTTAGGAGACACAACTAGGGAGCAGTACTTC.

This clone appeared once. The chain uses TRBV2 and TRBJ2-7; the match to TRBD1 covers 7 bases. Germline trimming cut 6 bases from V and 3 bases from J; bases unmatched to any gene: 5. This CDR3 has 13 amino acids. Germline V gives CDR1 SNHLY, CDR2 FYNNEI. The CDR3: CASRETGVYEQYF. The DNA for the CDR3 is TGTGCCAGCAGAGAAACAGGGGTCTACGAGCAGTACTTC.

The chain recombines TRBV6-2 or TRBV6-3 with TRBJ2-7; D perhaps matches TRBD2 (6 bases). Germline loops: CDR1 MNHEY, CDR2 SVGEGT. The CDR3 is 16 residues long. The ends were cut back, 2 bases at V and 2 bases at J, with 16 bases in the middle. The DNA of the CDR3 is TGTGCCAGCAGTTACACGGCGGACTACCATACCTACGAGCAGTACTTC. Encoded protein: CASSYTADYHTYEQYF.

The chain has TRBV7-3 and TRBJ2-1; 9 bases align to TRBD2. The CDR3 has 15 amino acids. With V trimmed by 2 bases and J by 6 bases, 5 bases remained unmatched. Germline CDR1 SGHTA, CDR2 FQGTGA. CDR3 sequence: CASSLVSGSSNEQFF. The CDR3 DNA is TGTGCCAGCAGCTTAGTTAGCGGGAGCTCCAATGAGCAGTTCTTC.

This chain connects TRBV10-3 to TRBJ2-5; D is possibly TRBD1 or TRBD2 (6 bases each). Trimming took 3 bases from V and 1 from J, leaving 18 bases between them. The CDR3 consists of 17 residues. Germline V CDR1 and CDR2: ENHRY, SYGVKD. The CDR3 sequence: CAISDGARGAFQETQYF. The DNA for the CDR3 is TGTGCCATCAGTGATGGGGCGAGGGGGGCCTTCCAAGAGACCCAGTACTTC.

The chain links TRBV4-3 to TRBJ1-5, with D uncertain. CDR1 is LGHNA, CDR2 YSLEER, per germline. V lost 0 bases, J lost 2 bases, and 14 bases lay in between. This CDR3 comprises 17 residues. The CDR3 here is CASSQDLGGRRNQPQHF. CDR3 DNA: TGCGCCAGCAGCCAAGATCTCGGAGGACGGCGCAATCAGCCCCAGCATTTT.

This clone showed up just once. The CDR3 nucleotides are TGTGCCAGCACCAATTTAGGGACAGCGGGTGAAAAACTGTTTTTT. Residues: CASTNLGTAGEKLFF. This rearrangement joins TRBV27 to TRBJ1-4; 7 nucleotides line up with TRBD1. The CDR3 has 15 residues. Germline V gives CDR1 MNHEY, CDR2 SMNVEV (reference sequence). The J segment lost 7 bases and the V segment lost 7 bases, leaving 12 bases of the junction unmatched.

The count of this clone is one. The genes are TRBV2 and TRBJ2-5; no firm D call. The CDR3 sequence is 15 residues long. The germline V gene has CDR1 SNHLY and CDR2 FYNNEI. V lost 6 bases and J 2 bases, leaving 16 bases between the germline ends. CDR3 nucleotide sequence: TGTGCCAGCAGCGCCCCTCGGGCGGTTCAAGAGACCCAGTACTTC. Translation: CASSAPRAVQETQYF.

The chain employs TRBV28 and TRBJ2-5, with no clear D. This CDR3 has 11 amino acids. Between the trimmed V and J ends, which lost 2 bases and 5 bases, there was a span of 3 bases. Germline V CDR1 and CDR2: MDHEN, SYDVKM. CDR3 in amino acids: CASSLMETQYF. In DNA form, the CDR3 reads TGTGCCAGCAGTTTAATGGAGACCCAGTACTTC.

V usage is TRBV6-1 and J usage is TRBJ1-5; D call uncertain. CDR3 length: 15 residues. V lost 2 bases and J 0 bases, leaving 8 bases between the germline ends. Germline loops: CDR1 MNHNS, CDR2 SASEGT. The CDR3: CASSELADSNQPQHF. CDR3 coding DNA: TGTGCCAGCAGTGAATTGGCGGATAGCAATCAGCCCCAGCATTTT.

The V call is TRBV3-1 (or the pseudogene TRBV3-2), the J call TRBJ2-7, with TRBD2 as a possible D gene (5 bases). This CDR3 comprises 15 residues. Trimming left V 0 bases short and J 5 bases short, with 14 bases between. CDR1 and CDR2 (germline): LGHDT, YNNKEL (reference sequence). CDR3 nucleotides: TGTGCCAGCAGCCAAGATTTGAGGGATAGCGACGAGCAGTACTTC. Amino acids: CASSQDLRDSDEQYF.

This clone was observed a handful of times. The J gene is TRBJ2-2, the V gene TRBV18; D gene unclear. Trimming stripped 3 bases from V and 3 bases from J, with 5 bases between. The CDR3 loop spans 13 amino acids. CDR1 and CDR2 from the germline V gene are KGHSH and LQKENI. The CDR3 sequence is CASSPVYTGELFF. CDR3 DNA sequence: TGTGCCAGCTCACCTGTCTACACCGGGGAGCTGTTTTTT.